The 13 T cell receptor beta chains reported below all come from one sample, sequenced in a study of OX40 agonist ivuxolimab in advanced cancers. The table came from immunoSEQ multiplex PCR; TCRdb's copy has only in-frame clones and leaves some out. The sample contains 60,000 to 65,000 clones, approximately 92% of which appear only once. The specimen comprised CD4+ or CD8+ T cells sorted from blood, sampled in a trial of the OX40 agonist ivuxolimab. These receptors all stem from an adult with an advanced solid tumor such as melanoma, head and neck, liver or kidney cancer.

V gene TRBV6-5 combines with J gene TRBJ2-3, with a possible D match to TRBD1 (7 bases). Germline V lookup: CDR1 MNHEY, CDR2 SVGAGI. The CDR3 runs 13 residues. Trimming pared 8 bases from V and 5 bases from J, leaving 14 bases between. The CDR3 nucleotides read TGTGCCAGCGGAGGAGGGGGCAGAGATACGCAGTATTTT. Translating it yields CASGGGGRDTQYF.

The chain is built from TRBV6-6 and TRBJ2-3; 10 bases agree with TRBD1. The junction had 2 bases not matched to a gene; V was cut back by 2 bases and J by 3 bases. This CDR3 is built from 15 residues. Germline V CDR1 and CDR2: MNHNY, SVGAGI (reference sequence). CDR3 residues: CASSYGQGGTDTQYF. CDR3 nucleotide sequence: TGTGCCAGCAGTTACGGACAGGGGGGAACAGATACGCAGTATTTT.

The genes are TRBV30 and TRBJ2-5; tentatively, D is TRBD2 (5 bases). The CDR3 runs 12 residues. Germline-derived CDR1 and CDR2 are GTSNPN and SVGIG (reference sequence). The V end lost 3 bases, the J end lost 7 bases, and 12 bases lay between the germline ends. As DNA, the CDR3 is TGTGCCTGGAGAGTCCAGGCGGGGACCCAGTACTTC. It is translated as CAWRVQAGTQYF.

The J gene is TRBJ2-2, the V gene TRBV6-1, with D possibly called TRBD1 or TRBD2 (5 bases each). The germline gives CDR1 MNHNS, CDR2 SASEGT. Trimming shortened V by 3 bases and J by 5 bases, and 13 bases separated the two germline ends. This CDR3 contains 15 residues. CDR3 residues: CASSELGEGTGELFF. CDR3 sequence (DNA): TGTGCCAGCAGTGAGTTGGGGGAAGGTACCGGGGAGCTGTTTTTT.

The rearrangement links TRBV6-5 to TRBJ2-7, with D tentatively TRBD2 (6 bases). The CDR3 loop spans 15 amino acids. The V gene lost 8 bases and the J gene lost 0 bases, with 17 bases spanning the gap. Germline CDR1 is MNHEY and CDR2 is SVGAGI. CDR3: CASGPRAGTSYEQYF. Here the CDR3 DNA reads TGTGCCAGCGGACCAAGGGCGGGGACCTCCTACGAGCAGTACTTC.

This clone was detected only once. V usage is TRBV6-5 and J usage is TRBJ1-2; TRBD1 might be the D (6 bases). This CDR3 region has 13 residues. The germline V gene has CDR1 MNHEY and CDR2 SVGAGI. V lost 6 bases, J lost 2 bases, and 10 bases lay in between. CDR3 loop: CASRAGANYGYTF. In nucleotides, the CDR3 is TGTGCCAGCAGGGCAGGGGCGAACTATGGCTACACCTTC.

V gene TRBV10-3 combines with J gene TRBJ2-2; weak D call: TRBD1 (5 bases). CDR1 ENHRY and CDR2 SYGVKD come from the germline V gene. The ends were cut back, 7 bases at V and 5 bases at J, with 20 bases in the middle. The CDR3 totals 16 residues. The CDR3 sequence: CAITPRSLGETGELFF. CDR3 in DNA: TGTGCCATCACCCCACGGTCCCTAGGGGAAACCGGGGAGCTGTTTTTT.

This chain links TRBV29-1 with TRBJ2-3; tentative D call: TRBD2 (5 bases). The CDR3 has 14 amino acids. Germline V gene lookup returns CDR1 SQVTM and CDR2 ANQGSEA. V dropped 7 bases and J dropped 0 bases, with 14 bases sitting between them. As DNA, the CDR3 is TGCAGCGGACGCGGGCTTACTAGCACAGATACGCAGTATTTT. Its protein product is CSGRGLTSTDTQYF.

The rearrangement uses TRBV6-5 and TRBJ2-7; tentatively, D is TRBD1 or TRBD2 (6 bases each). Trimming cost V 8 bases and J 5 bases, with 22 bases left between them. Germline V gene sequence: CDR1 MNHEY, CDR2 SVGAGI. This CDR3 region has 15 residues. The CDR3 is CASGVIGQGGNEQYF. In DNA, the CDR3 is TGTGCCAGCGGGGTCATCGGACAAGGGGGGAACGAGCAGTACTTC.

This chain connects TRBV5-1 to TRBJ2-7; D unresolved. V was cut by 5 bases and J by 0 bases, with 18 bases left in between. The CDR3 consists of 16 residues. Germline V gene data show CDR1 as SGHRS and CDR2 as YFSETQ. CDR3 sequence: CASSPGGVTLSYEQYF. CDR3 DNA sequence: TGCGCCAGCAGTCCTGGTGGGGTCACCCTCTCCTACGAGCAGTACTTC.

In nucleotides, the CDR3 is TGTGCCAGCAGCGTAGCTACGAGCGGGGGATTTCAAGAGACCCAGTACTTC. It codes for CASSVATSGGFQETQYF. This chain connects TRBV9 to TRBJ2-5; 8 positions match TRBD2. With V trimmed by 0 bases and J by 2 bases, 9 bases remained unmatched. The CDR3 length is 17 residues. Germline V lookup: CDR1 SGDLS, CDR2 YYNGEE.

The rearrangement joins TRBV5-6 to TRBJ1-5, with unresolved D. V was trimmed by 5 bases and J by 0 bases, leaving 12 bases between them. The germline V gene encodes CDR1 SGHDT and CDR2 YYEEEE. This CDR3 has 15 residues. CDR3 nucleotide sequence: TGTGCCAGCAGTTCGACGGTTTCTAGCAATCAGCCCCAGCATTTT. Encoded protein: CASSSTVSSNQPQHF.

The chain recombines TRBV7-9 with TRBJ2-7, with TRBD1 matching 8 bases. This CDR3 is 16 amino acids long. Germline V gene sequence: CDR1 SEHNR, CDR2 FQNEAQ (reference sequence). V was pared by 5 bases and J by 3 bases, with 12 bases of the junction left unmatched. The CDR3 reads CASSATSGQGFYEQYF. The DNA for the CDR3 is TGTGCCAGCAGCGCCACGTCTGGACAGGGATTCTACGAGCAGTACTTC.